The present T cell receptor (beta chain) was sequenced within a study of naive CD8 T cells in extremely preterm neonates. General observations from the study: Preterm neonate repertoires were significantly less rich by iChao1 than others.

The V gene's germline CDR1 is SGHNT and CDR2 YYREEE (reference sequence). The CDR3 has 14 residues. J gave up 2 bases and V 4 bases, and 5 bases lay outside the gene matches. Peripheral blood came from healthy roughly 16-56 month-old surgical children and healthy nonsmoking adults. Healthy nonsmoking adult controls were aged roughly 18-50 years, with median age approximately 40 years. Profiling relied on immunoSEQ multiplex PCR, and the TCRdb table lists in-frame clones only, not all of them. Of about 5,100 clones in the sample, less than 99% were seen once. As concerns this clone: Its antigen is unidentified.

This TCR was sampled from a human donor in good health. The chain uses TRBV5-4 and TRBJ2-7; TRBD1 matches at 8 bases. Sequenced input: naive CD8+ T cells from blood. The CDR3 loop reads CASSSRDRTYEQYF. In DNA form, the CDR3 reads TGTGCCAGCAGCAGCCGGGACAGGACCTACGAGCAGTACTTC.